This T cell receptor (beta chain) is drawn from a study of regulatory T cells in long-lasting Graves disease. Germline V CDR1 and CDR2: MNHGY, SVAAGI. V lost 3 bases and J lost 4, with 4 bases in between. This CDR3 is 12 amino acids long. This clonotype was seen many times. Sample time point: newly diagnosed GD, antithyroid drugs for less than 3 months. PBMC-extracted RNA yielded the TCR library. The TCR beta library used iRepertoire HTBI primers with Arm-PCR amplification of CDR3. MiXCR was run by TCRdb on the multiplex PCR reads, yielding one entry per CDR3 protein. The table has 400,000 to 500,000 distinct CDR3 sequences, 11% to 15% seen once. These same records also appear under a second study, on T cells in Graves' hyperthyroidism and ophthalmopathy.

The sample was peripheral blood mononuclear cells (PBMCs), taken at new diagnosis, from a patient treated with antithyroid drugs. This clonotype was obtained from a woman aged 45-60 years with Graves disease. V gene TRBV6-9 combines with J gene TRBJ2-1; D not resolved. CDR3 residues: CASSYRYNEQFF. The CDR3 bases are TGTGCCAGCAGTTACCGGTACAATGAGCAGTTCTTC.